The entry that follows covers one T cell receptor beta chain sequence. The data were produced by immunoSEQ multiplex PCR, yet TCRdb's version contains in-frame clones alone and is incomplete. The data show 30,000 or so clones, with 89% seen just once and around 10% held by the top ten. The germline V gene has CDR1 MNHEY and CDR2 SVGAGI. V was trimmed by 0 bases and J by 0 bases, leaving 12 bases between them. The CDR3 is 16 residues long. This sample was taken from a study of T cell changes during pregnancy in multiple sclerosis. Here the sequenced sample was CD8+ T cells from peripheral blood mononuclear cells, taken in the third trimester of pregnancy. The sequence was obtained from a female donor with multiple sclerosis, enrolled in a pregnancy study. V usage is TRBV6-5 and J usage is TRBJ2-7; TRBD2 is a possible D gene (5 bases). The CDR3: CASSYSGGRSSYEQYF. CDR3 DNA: TGTGCCAGCAGTTACTCAGGCGGGCGGAGCTCCTACGAGCAGTACTTC.